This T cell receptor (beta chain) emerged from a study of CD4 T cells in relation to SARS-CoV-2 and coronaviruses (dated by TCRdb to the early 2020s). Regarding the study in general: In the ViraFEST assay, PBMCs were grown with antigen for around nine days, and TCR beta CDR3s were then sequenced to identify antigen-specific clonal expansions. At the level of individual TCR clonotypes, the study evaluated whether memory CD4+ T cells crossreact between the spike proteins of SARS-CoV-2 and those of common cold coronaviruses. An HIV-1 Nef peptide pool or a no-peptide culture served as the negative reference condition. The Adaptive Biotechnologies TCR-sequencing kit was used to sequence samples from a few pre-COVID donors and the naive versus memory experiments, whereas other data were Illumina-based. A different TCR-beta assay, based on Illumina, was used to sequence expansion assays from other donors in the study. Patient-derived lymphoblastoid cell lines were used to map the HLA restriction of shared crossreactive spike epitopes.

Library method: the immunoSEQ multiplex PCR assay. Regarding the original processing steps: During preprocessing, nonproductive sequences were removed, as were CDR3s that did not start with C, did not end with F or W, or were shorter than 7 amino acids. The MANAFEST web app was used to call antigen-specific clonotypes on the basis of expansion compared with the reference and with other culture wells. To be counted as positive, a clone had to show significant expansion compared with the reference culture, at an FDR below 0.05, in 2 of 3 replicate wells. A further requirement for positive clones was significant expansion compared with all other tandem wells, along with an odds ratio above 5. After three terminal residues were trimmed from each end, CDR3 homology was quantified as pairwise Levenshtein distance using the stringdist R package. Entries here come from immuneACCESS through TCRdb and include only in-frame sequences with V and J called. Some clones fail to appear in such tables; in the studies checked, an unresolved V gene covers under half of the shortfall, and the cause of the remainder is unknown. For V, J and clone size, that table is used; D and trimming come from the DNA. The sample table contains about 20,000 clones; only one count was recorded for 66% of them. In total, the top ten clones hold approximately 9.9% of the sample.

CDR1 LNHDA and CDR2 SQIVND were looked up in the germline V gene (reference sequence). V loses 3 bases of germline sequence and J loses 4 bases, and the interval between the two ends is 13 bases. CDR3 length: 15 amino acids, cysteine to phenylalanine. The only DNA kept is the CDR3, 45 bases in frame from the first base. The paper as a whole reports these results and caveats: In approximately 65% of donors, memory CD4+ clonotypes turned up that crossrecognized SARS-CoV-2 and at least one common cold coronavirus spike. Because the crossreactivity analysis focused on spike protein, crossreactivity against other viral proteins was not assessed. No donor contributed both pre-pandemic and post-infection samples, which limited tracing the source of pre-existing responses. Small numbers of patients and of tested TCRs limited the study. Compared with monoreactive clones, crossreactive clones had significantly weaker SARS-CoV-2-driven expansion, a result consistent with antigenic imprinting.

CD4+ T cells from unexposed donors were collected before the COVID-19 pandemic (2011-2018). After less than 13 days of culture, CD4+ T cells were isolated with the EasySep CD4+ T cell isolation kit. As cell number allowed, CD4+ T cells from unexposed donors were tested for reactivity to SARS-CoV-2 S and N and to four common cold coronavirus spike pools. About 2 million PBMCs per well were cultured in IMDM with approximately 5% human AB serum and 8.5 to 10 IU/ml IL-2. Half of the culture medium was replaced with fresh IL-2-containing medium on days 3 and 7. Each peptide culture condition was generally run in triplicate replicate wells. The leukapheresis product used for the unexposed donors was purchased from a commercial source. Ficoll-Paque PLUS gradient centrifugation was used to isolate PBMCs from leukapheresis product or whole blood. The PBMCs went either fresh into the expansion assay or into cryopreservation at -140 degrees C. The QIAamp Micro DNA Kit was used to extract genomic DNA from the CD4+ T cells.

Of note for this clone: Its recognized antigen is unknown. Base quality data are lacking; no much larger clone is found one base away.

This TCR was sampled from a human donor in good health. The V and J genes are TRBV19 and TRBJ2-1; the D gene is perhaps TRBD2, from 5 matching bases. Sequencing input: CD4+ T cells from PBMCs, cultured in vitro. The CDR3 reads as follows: CASSITGRVYNEQFF. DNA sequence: TGTGCCAGTAGTATTACGGGAAGGGTTTACAATGAGCAGTTCTTC.